Shown below are 13 T cell receptor beta chains from a single sample sequenced in a study of cytomegalovirus exposure and HLA in healthy donors. This PCR relied on a set of 60 Vbeta primers and 13 Jbeta primers. Method: immunoSEQ multiplex PCR; TCRdb's copy keeps in-frame clones and lacks some. The sample contains approximately 40,000 clones, about 66% of which appear only once. Sequenced: PBMCs. The source is a man between 45 and 60 years old in good health and CMV-seropositive.

The CDR3 coding sequence is TGTGCCAGCAGCTTGGGGGGGAGATACGAGCAGTACTTC. Residues: CASSLGGRYEQYF. The chain combines TRBV11-2 with TRBJ2-7; 7 bases line up with TRBD2. After removal of 3 bases from V and 4 bases from J, the junction contained 3 bases not matched to a gene. There are 13 residues in the CDR3. The germline V gene has CDR1 SGHAT and CDR2 FQNNGV.

V and J are TRBV6-5 and TRBJ1-2; no firm D call. Trimming took 0 bases from V and 0 from J, leaving 8 bases between them. This CDR3 is 15 amino acids long. The V gene's germline CDR1 is MNHEY and CDR2 SVGAGI. DNA for the CDR3: TGTGCCAGCAGTTACTCCCAGAACACTAACTATGGCTACACCTTC. It yields the protein CASSYSQNTNYGYTF.

This sequence joins TRBV11-3 and TRBJ1-3; D is possibly TRBD1 (6 bases). V was shortened by 2 bases and J by 1 base, with 9 bases between the two germline ends. This CDR3 spans 15 amino acids. Germline V CDR1 and CDR2: SGHNT, YENEEA. The CDR3 nucleotides read TGTGCCAGCAGCTTACGCCAGGGGTCTGGAAACACCATATATTTT. Protein: CASSLRQGSGNTIYF.

The chain carries TRBV5-1 and TRBJ2-5, with TRBD2 as a possible D gene (5 bases). CDR3 length equals 13 residues. Looked up from germline, CDR1 is SGHRS and CDR2 is YFSETQ. Trimming cost V 4 bases and J 5 bases, with 12 bases left between them. This chain's CDR3 is CASSQRSGETQYF. CDR3 nucleotide sequence: TGCGCCAGCAGCCAGAGGTCGGGGGAGACCCAGTACTTC.

A few counts support this clone. The same CDR3 is also encoded by other DNA sequences in this sample. This chain uses TRBV18 with TRBJ1-6, with 11 nucleotides matching TRBD1. This CDR3 is built from 14 residues. Germline V CDR1 and CDR2: KGHSH, LQKENI. After removal of 6 bases from V and 7 bases from J, the junction contained 2 bases not matched to a gene. CDR3 nucleotides: TGTGCCAGCTCCAGGGACAGGGGGAATTCACCCCTCCACTTT. Translation gives CASSRDRGNSPLHF. Based on the CDR3 plus reference TRBV18 and TRBJ1-6, the full variable domain is NAGVMQNPRHLVRRRGQEARLRCSPMKGHSHVYWYRQLPEEGLKFMVYLQKENIIDESGMPKERFSAEFPKEGPSILRIQQVVRGDSAAYFCASSRDRGNSPLHFGNGTRLTVT.

This clone occurred a few times. The V gene is TRBV6-5, the J gene TRBJ2-3, with D possibly being TRBD2 (6 bases). Looked up from germline, CDR1 is MNHEY and CDR2 is SVGAGI. Trimming left V 8 bases short and J 1 base short, with 13 bases between. The CDR3 totals 14 residues. CDR3 loop: CASRREFGTDTQYF. The CDR3 nucleotides are TGTGCCAGCCGGCGGGAATTCGGCACAGATACGCAGTATTTT.

A few counts support this clone. V is TRBV19 and J is TRBJ1-2, with D possibly TRBD1 on 6 matching bases. This CDR3 contains 13 residues. The germline gives CDR1 LNHDA, CDR2 SQIVND (reference sequence). V gave up 10 bases and J gave up 8 bases, with 20 bases separating them. The CDR3 reads CATGWAGVEGYTF. CDR3 DNA: TGTGCCACCGGATGGGCAGGGGTGGAGGGCTACACCTTC. The complete variable domain, with remaining parts taken from reference TRBV19 and TRBJ1-2, reads DGGITQSPKYLFRKEGQNVTLSCEQNLNHDAMYWYRQDPGQGLRLIYYSQIVNDFQKGDIAEGYSVSREKKESFPLTVTSAQKNPTAFYLCATGWAGVEGYTFGSGTRLTVV.

This rearrangement joins TRBV6-5 to TRBJ1-2, with 8 nucleotides matching TRBD1. CDR1 and CDR2 from the germline V gene are MNHEY and SVGAGI. The CDR3 loop spans 14 amino acids. V trimming: 5 bases; J trimming: 3 bases; junction bases outside the gene matches: 5. CDR3 amino acids: CASSLTGEYYGYTF. In DNA, the CDR3 is TGTGCCAGCAGTCTGACAGGGGAGTACTATGGCTACACCTTC.

The rearrangement links TRBV10-3 to TRBJ1-4, with D tentatively TRBD1 (6 bases). The CDR3 has 16 amino acids. V was trimmed by 1 base and J by 3 bases, leaving 12 bases between them. The germline CDR1 and CDR2 sequences are ENHRY and SYGVKD. In DNA, the CDR3 is TGTGCCATCAGTGAGTGGCCCAGGGGCGCTAATGAAAAACTGTTTTTT. As protein: CAISEWPRGANEKLFF.

This clone has just one count. This chain connects TRBV11-2 to TRBJ2-5; 10 bases are a match to TRBD1. This CDR3 is 15 amino acids long. Germline V gene data show CDR1 as SGHAT and CDR2 as FQNNGV. The junction had 1 base not matched to a gene; V was cut back by 2 bases and J by 1 base. The CDR3 DNA follows: TGTGCCAGCAGCTTACGACAGGGGGCCCAAGAGACCCAGTACTTC. It codes for CASSLRQGAQETQYF.

The rearrangement uses TRBV30 and TRBJ2-7; D is possibly TRBD2 (5 bases). V lost 1 base to trimming and J lost 4 bases, with 8 bases between them. CDR1 and CDR2 (germline): GTSNPN, SVGIG (reference sequence). CDR3 length equals 12 residues. In DNA form, the CDR3 reads TGTGCCTGGAGTGGCCGGGGATACGAGCAGTACTTC. Protein sequence: CAWSGRGYEQYF. The full variable domain, completed using reference TRBV30 and TRBJ2-7, is SQTIHQWPATLVQPVGSPLSLECTVEGTSNPNLYWYRQAAGRGLQLLFYSVGIGQISSEVPQNLSASRPQDRQFILSSKKLLLSDSGFYLCAWSGRGYEQYFGPGTRLTVT.

The chain links TRBV11-3 to TRBJ1-4; 7 positions agree with TRBD1. J lost 8 bases, V lost 5 bases, and 8 bases had no gene match. This CDR3 spans 14 amino acids. Germline loops: CDR1 SGHNT, CDR2 YENEEA. The DNA of the CDR3 is TGTGCCAGCAGCCCAGGGGACAGAATAGAAAAACTGTTTTTT. It yields the protein CASSPGDRIEKLFF.

The V gene is TRBV5-1, the J gene TRBJ1-2, with D maybe TRBD1 (5 bases). The CDR3 contains 17 residues. Germline V lookup: CDR1 SGHRS, CDR2 YFSETQ. The V end was cut by 0 bases, the J end by 1 base, with 16 bases between. The CDR3 reads CASSLGQIWGVNYGYTF. In nucleotides, the CDR3 is TGCGCCAGCAGCTTGGGACAGATTTGGGGGGTTAACTATGGCTACACCTTC.